The text below deals with one TCR beta chain. The data were produced by immunoSEQ multiplex PCR, yet TCRdb's version contains in-frame clones alone and is incomplete. Of about 86,000 clones in the sample, 85% were seen once. The data were obtained in a study of identifying expanded T cells in peripheral blood. Per germline, CDR1 SEHNR and CDR2 FQNEAQ (reference sequence). V lost 5 bases to trimming and J lost 1 base, with 17 bases between them. The CDR3 totals 16 residues. This TCR was recovered from a person between 18 and 75 years old in good health. This chain joins TRBV7-9 and TRBJ1-2, with D perhaps TRBD1 (5 bases). Sequenced input: blood. The CDR3 region has the DNA TGTGCCAGCAGCCGGGGGTCCGGGAGGAATAACTATGGCTACACCTTC. It translates to CASSRGSGRNNYGYTF.